A selection of T cell receptor beta chains follows, all from one sample in a study of Ad26.COV2.S vaccination and SARS-CoV-2 variants. Sequenced by immunoSEQ multiplex PCR; TCRdb stores in-frame clones only, minus some. Of fewer than 400,000 clones in the sample, about 91% were seen once. The specimen was peripheral blood, collected in a trial of Ad26.COV2.S vaccine versus placebo. The receptors shown here come from a person aged 18-60 years who received the Ad26.COV2.S COVID-19 vaccine or a placebo. CDR3s include the opening cysteine and the closing phenylalanine or tryptophan. The D gene is left open where the match is weak. The listing skips clone size in some rows; elsewhere it reads once, few, many or a size class.

d_gene	v_gene	len	j_gene	abundance	CDR3nt	CDR3aa
TRBD2	TRBV9	15	TRBJ2-3	-	TGTGCCAGCAGCGAGGGACTAGCACGGACAGATACGCAGTATTTT	CASSEGLARTDTQYF
TRBD1	TRBV30	15	TRBJ1-5	few	TGTGCCTGGAGTCCACAGGGGGCTGGCGGTCAGCCCCAGCATTTT	CAWSPQGAGGQPQHF
-	TRBV7-2	14	TRBJ2-7	-	TGTGCCAGCAGCTTATACGGAGTCTCCTACGAGCAGTACTTC	CASSLYGVSYEQYF
-	TRBV29-1	14	TRBJ1-4	-	TGCAGCGTTGTATTTCGGGGTAGGAGTGAAAAACTGTTTTTT	CSVVFRGRSEKLFF
-	TRBV15	14	TRBJ2-1	-	TGTGCCACCAGCAGGCCCGCCCTGGTAAATGAGCAGTTCTTC	CATSRPALVNEQFF
-	TRBV5-4	13	TRBJ1-1	-	TGTGCCAGCAGCCGAGGGGGGACTACTGAAGCTTTCTTT	CASSRGGTTEAFF
-	TRBV6-1	15	TRBJ1-5	once	TGTGCCAGCAGTGAATCGGGTTATAGCAATCAGCCCCAGCATTTT	CASSESGYSNQPQHF
TRBD2	TRBV7-9	16	TRBJ2-2	-	TGTGCCAGCAGAGACCCGGGGGGGTGGACCACCGGGGAGCTGTTTTTT	CASRDPGGWTTGELFF
-	TRBV3-1/TRBV3-2	11	TRBJ2-5	-	TGTGCCAGCAGCCTCTCAGAGACCCAGTACTTC	CASSLSETQYF
-	TRBV27	20	TRBJ1-6	once	TGTGCCAGCAGTTTGTCCCTATCCCAAATGACGAGCTCCTATAATTCACCCCTCCACTTT	CASSLSLSQMTSSYNSPLHF
-	TRBV5-4	16	TRBJ1-4	-	TGTGCCAGCAGCTTGGCCTATTCCAAAGGGGATGAAAAACTGTTTTTT	CASSLAYSKGDEKLFF
TRBD2	TRBV28	15	TRBJ2-1	-	TGTGCCAGCAGCCGTAAAGGCGGGAGGAGGAGTGAGCAGTTCTTC	CASSRKGGRRSEQFF
-	TRBV11-2	13	TRBJ2-7	-	TGTGCCAGCAGCTTAGACAGGGGTGCCGAGCAGTACTTC	CASSLDRGAEQYF
-	TRBV29-1	15	TRBJ2-7	-	TGCAGCGTCGAATTGACCGGGACACCGTCCTACGAGCAGTACTTC	CSVELTGTPSYEQYF
-	TRBV19	12	TRBJ2-1	-	TGTGCCAGTAGTAGGACTAACCATGAGCAGTTCTTC	CASSRTNHEQFF
TRBD1	TRBV6-6	13	TRBJ2-7	-	TGTGCCAGCAGGACAGGGTCCTCCTACGAGCAGTACTTC	CASRTGSSYEQYF
-	TRBV14	16	TRBJ2-2	once	TGTGCCAGCAGCCCTTTTGGCGCCGCGAACACCGGGGAGCTGTTTTTT	CASSPFGAANTGELFF
-	TRBV19	16	TRBJ1-2	-	TGTGCCAGTAGTATAGATCGGGGCAGGGGACGGGCTGGCTACACCTTC	CASSIDRGRGRAGYTF
-	TRBV18	14	TRBJ2-7	once	TGTGCCAGCTCATCCTCACATATGGGGAGCGAGCAGTACTTC	CASSSSHMGSEQYF
TRBD1	TRBV28	14	TRBJ2-5	-	TGTGCCAGCAGTTCTCGACAGGGAAGAGAGACCCAGTACTTC	CASSSRQGRETQYF
TRBD2	TRBV3-1/TRBV3-2	14	TRBJ2-1	-	TGTGCCAGCAGCTCGGGACTAAAGGGGAATGAGCAGTTCTTC	CASSSGLKGNEQFF
-	TRBV12-5	13	TRBJ2-7	-	TGTGCTAGTGGCCGGGACATTTACTACGAGCAGTACTTC	CASGRDIYYEQYF
-	TRBV5-1	16	TRBJ1-1	-	TGCGCCAGCAGCTTCGATCCTGACAGGACAAACACTGAAGCTTTCTTT	CASSFDPDRTNTEAFF
-	TRBV7-2	14	TRBJ2-7	-	TGTGCCAGCAGCCTCGGATCTGGGTCCTACGAGCAGTACTTC	CASSLGSGSYEQYF
TRBD2	TRBV11-3	14	TRBJ2-3	-	TGTGCCAGCGGGACTAGCGGAAACCGGGATACGCAGTATTTT	CASGTSGNRDTQYF
TRBD1	TRBV30	13	TRBJ1-6	-	TGTGCCTGGAGTGGACAGGGGGATTCACCCCTCCACTTT	CAWSGQGDSPLHF
-	TRBV5-1	15	TRBJ1-1	-	TGCGCCAGCAGCCTCACCGGGACCGAGAACACTGAAGCTTTCTTT	CASSLTGTENTEAFF
-	TRBV6-5	15	TRBJ2-2	-	TGTGCCAGCAGTTACGGAACTTGGGGACCCGGGGAGCTGTTTTTT	CASSYGTWGPGELFF
-	TRBV7-8	13	TRBJ1-1	-	TGTGCCAGCAGCTTAGTAAGGAGCACTGAAGCTTTCTTT	CASSLVRSTEAFF
-	TRBV4-3	16	TRBJ2-3	-	TGCGCCAGCAGCCGGGACCTCGGGGGCGCAACAGATACGCAGTATTTT	CASSRDLGGATDTQYF
TRBD1	TRBV27	14	TRBJ1-1	-	TGTGCCAGCCGAACCACAGGGGCGGGCACTGAAGCTTTCTTT	CASRTTGAGTEAFF
-	TRBV5-4	15	TRBJ2-1	-	TGTGCCAGCAGCTTAGTAGGAGGGTCCTACAATGAGCAGTTCTTC	CASSLVGGSYNEQFF
-	TRBV14	13	TRBJ1-2	few	TGTGCCAGCAGCCAGGGACTCGGCTATGGCTACACCTTC	CASSQGLGYGYTF
-	TRBV28	15	TRBJ2-2	-	TGTGCCAGCAGGATCGGGACGGGGAACACCGGGGAGCTGTTTTTT	CASRIGTGNTGELFF
-	TRBV30	15	TRBJ2-3	once	TGTGCCTGGAGTGTAGGAGCCATCTCCACAGATACGCAGTATTTT	CAWSVGAISTDTQYF
TRBD1	TRBV14	15	TRBJ2-5	-	TGTGCCAGCAGCCCGGGACAGGGGTTCCAAGAGACCCAGTACTTC	CASSPGQGFQETQYF
-	TRBV19	15	TRBJ2-7	-	TGTGCCAGTCGCATCGGCGCGGGCAACTCCTACGAGCAGTACTTC	CASRIGAGNSYEQYF
-	TRBV12-5	15	TRBJ2-2	-	TGTGCTAGTGCGTTGGTAACACCAGCGACCGGGGAGCTGTTTTTT	CASALVTPATGELFF
-	TRBV7-3	15	TRBJ2-7	-	TGTGCCAGCAGCTCCCTCGGACAGCCCTCCTACGAGCAGTACTTC	CASSSLGQPSYEQYF
-	TRBV19	12	TRBJ1-1	-	TGTGCCAGTAGTATGGGGGACACTGAAGCTTTCTTT	CASSMGDTEAFF
TRBD1	TRBV3-1/TRBV3-2	14	TRBJ2-7	-	TGTGCCAGCAGCCCAGACAGGGGCTCCTACGAGCAGTACTTC	CASSPDRGSYEQYF
-	TRBV4-3	13	TRBJ2-5	once	TGCGCCAGCAGCCAAAGAGCCCAAGAGACCCAGTACTTC	CASSQRAQETQYF
TRBD1	TRBV30	15	TRBJ1-4	-	TGTGCCTGGAGTACGAGGACAGGGTTATGGGAAAAACTGTTTTTT	CAWSTRTGLWEKLFF
-	TRBV28	13	TRBJ1-2	few	TGTGCCAGCGGGGACTTCACTAACTATGGCTACACCTTC	CASGDFTNYGYTF
TRBD2	TRBV11-2	16	TRBJ2-1	-	TGTGCCAGCAGCTCTCTAGCGGGAGCCCCCCACAATGAGCAGTTCTTC	CASSSLAGAPHNEQFF
-	TRBV7-7	15	TRBJ2-7	-	TGTGCCAGCAGCTTAGCGCACGGGGCCTCCTACGAGCAGTACTTC	CASSLAHGASYEQYF
-	TRBV5-4	16	TRBJ1-5	-	TGTGCCAGCAGCTTGTGGGGTAAGGGCAGCAATCAGCCCCAGCATTTT	CASSLWGKGSNQPQHF
TRBD1	TRBV11-2	17	TRBJ1-6	-	TGTGCCAGCAGCTTAGATTGGGTACAAGGGGGCAATTCACCCCTCCACTTT	CASSLDWVQGGNSPLHF
TRBD1	TRBV6-1	15	TRBJ2-5	-	TGTGCCAGCAGTGAACCCGGGACAGATCAAGAGACCCAGTACTTC	CASSEPGTDQETQYF
-	TRBV18	13	TRBJ1-4	-	TGTGCCAGCTCACCACAGGGTAATGAAAAACTGTTTTTT	CASSPQGNEKLFF
-	TRBV24-1	14	TRBJ1-5	-	TGTGCCACCAGTGGGGGTTATAGCAATCAGCCCCAGCATTTT	CATSGGYSNQPQHF
TRBD1	TRBV7-3	15	TRBJ1-6	-	TGTGCCAGCAGCCAAAGACAGGGGGTAGGCTCACCCCTCCACTTT	CASSQRQGVGSPLHF